This is a list of T cell receptor beta chains from one sample in a study of blood T cell repertoires in COVID-19. Sequencing used immunoSEQ multiplex PCR; TCRdb keeps in-frame clones, though not all of them. The table has 200,000 to 250,000 clones, 75% to 90% seen once; the top ten hold less than 6%. The sample comprised peripheral blood. The receptor set was obtained from a woman in her seventies with COVID-19, enrolled during active disease. Each CDR3 is given with its conserved first and last residue. Fields, in order: CDR3 protein, CDR3 DNA, J gene, D gene, V gene, clone size. A D gene is named only where the DNA matches it firmly. A clone size is listed for some rows: how often the clone was seen (once, few, many), or a class if it is expanded.

CASSKKRAEEDTEAFF	TGTGCCAGCAGCAAAAAGAGGGCTGAAGAAGACACTGAAGCTTTCTTT	TRBJ1-1	-	TRBV21-1	-
CASSFPLAAQQFF	TGTGCCAGCAGCTTCCCCCTAGCGGCTCAGCAGTTCTTC	TRBJ2-1	TRBD2	TRBV7-9	-
CASSQSLAGTVTYEQYF	TGTGCCAGCAGCCAATCACTAGCGGGAACTGTTACCTACGAGCAGTACTTC	TRBJ2-7	TRBD2	TRBV14	-
CASSPPSGGYNEQFF	TGTGCCAGCAGCCCACCTAGCGGGGGCTACAATGAGCAGTTCTTC	TRBJ2-1	TRBD2	TRBV6-5	-
CASSTGQGSYEQYF	TGCGCCAGCAGCACCGGACAGGGGTCCTACGAGCAGTACTTC	TRBJ2-7	TRBD1	TRBV5-1	-
CASSQDCIARRGYTF	TGTGCCAGCAGCCAAGACTGTATCGCTCGGCGGGGCTACACCTTC	TRBJ1-2	-	TRBV3-1/TRBV3-2	-
CASSWGGLSRRTIYF	TGTGCCAGCAGTTGGGGGGGACTGTCTCGGAGGACCATATATTTT	TRBJ1-3	-	TRBV6-5	-
CASSQKTGSAFF	TGTGCCAGCAGTCAAAAAACGGGATCGGCTTTCTTT	TRBJ1-1	-	TRBV6-5	-
CASSPRTGASTEAFF	TGTGCCAGCAGCCCTCGGACAGGGGCGAGCACTGAAGCTTTCTTT	TRBJ1-1	TRBD1	TRBV9	-
CASSRTGGSNQPQHF	TGTGCCAGCAGTCGGACAGGGGGCAGCAATCAGCCCCAGCATTTT	TRBJ1-5	TRBD1	TRBV28	-
CASSLAHQYSYEQYF	TGTGCCAGCAGCTTAGCGCATCAGTACTCCTACGAGCAGTACTTC	TRBJ2-7	-	TRBV7-9	-
CASSPYLDREYGYTF	TGTGCCAGCAGCCCCTACCTGGACAGGGAGTATGGCTACACCTTC	TRBJ1-2	TRBD1	TRBV5-6	-
CASSYNGDYGYTF	TGTGCCAGCAGTTACAACGGTGACTATGGCTACACCTTC	TRBJ1-2	-	TRBV6-2/TRBV6-3	-
CASSVGTVYRGETQYF	TGCGCCAGCAGCGTCGGGACAGTCTACAGAGGAGAGACCCAGTACTTC	TRBJ2-5	TRBD1	TRBV5-1	once
CASSSRTGTGVDYGYTF	TGTGCCAGCAGCTCGAGGACCGGGACAGGGGTTGACTATGGCTACACCTTC	TRBJ1-2	TRBD1	TRBV11-3	few
CASSLRGLAAGRSEQFF	TGTGCCAGCAGCTTGCGGGGACTAGCGGCGGGTAGAAGTGAGCAGTTCTTC	TRBJ2-1	TRBD2	TRBV7-9	-
CASSEVAGNYGYTF	TGTGCCAGCAGTGAAGTCGCAGGAAACTATGGCTACACCTTC	TRBJ1-2	-	TRBV6-1	-
CASSTPRQGNQPQHF	TGTGCCAGCAGTACACCACGACAGGGTAATCAGCCCCAGCATTTT	TRBJ1-5	TRBD1	TRBV6-5	-
CAWSLSVNTEAFF	TGTGCCTGGAGTCTTTCGGTGAACACTGAAGCTTTCTTT	TRBJ1-1	-	TRBV30	-
CASSLTRNNYGYTF	TGTGCCAGCAGTTTGACACGTAATAACTATGGCTACACCTTC	TRBJ1-2	-	TRBV6-5	-
CAWSRRANTEAFF	TGTGCCTGGAGCCGCAGGGCGAACACTGAAGCTTTCTTT	TRBJ1-1	-	TRBV30	once
CASILNRGLEQYF	TGTGCCAGCATCCTCAACAGGGGGCTCGAGCAGTACTTC	TRBJ2-7	TRBD1	TRBV28	-
CSVGSGIPYEQYF	TGCAGCGTTGGGTCAGGAATACCCTACGAGCAGTACTTC	TRBJ2-7	-	TRBV29-1	few
CAWTGVEEQFF	TGTGCCTGGACAGGTGTAGAGGAGCAGTTCTTC	TRBJ2-1	-	TRBV30	-
CASSIWGRDTTYEQYF	TGTGCCAGTAGTATATGGGGCCGGGACACTACCTACGAGCAGTACTTC	TRBJ2-7	-	TRBV19	few
CASSLAHSSNSPLHF	TGTGCCAGCAGCTTAGCGCACAGCAGTAATTCACCCCTCCACTTT	TRBJ1-6	-	TRBV7-2	few
CASSLESGGTEAFF	TGTGCCAGCAGCTTAGAGTCAGGGGGCACTGAAGCTTTCTTT	TRBJ1-1	TRBD1	TRBV13	-
CASTPGDARTYF	TGTGCCAGTACCCCGGGGGACGCCCGGACGTATTTT	TRBJ2-3	-	TRBV19	-
CASSDTGGGLRDTQYF	TGTGCCAGCAGTGACACTGGTGGCGGGTTAAGAGATACGCAGTATTTT	TRBJ2-3	-	TRBV28	-
CASSSGTSRDTQYF	TGTGCCAGCAGCTCCGGGACTAGCAGAGATACGCAGTATTTT	TRBJ2-3	TRBD2	TRBV28	-
CASSLTGQLNYGYTF	TGTGCCAGCAGTCTTACAGGGCAGCTTAACTATGGCTACACCTTC	TRBJ1-2	-	TRBV11-3	-
CATSKRQGEQYF	TGTGCCACCAGCAAAAGACAGGGCGAGCAGTACTTC	TRBJ2-7	TRBD1	TRBV15	-
CASSDGAATDTQYF	TGCGCCAGCAGCGATGGGGCCGCCACAGATACGCAGTATTTT	TRBJ2-3	-	TRBV5-1	-
CASSGNRVGLNTEAFF	TGTGCCAGCAGTGGGAACAGGGTTGGACTGAACACTGAAGCTTTCTTT	TRBJ1-1	-	TRBV25-1	few
CASSSGSGRRDYEQYF	TGTGCCAGCAGCTCAGGTTCCGGACGGAGGGACTACGAGCAGTACTTC	TRBJ2-7	-	TRBV7-9	once
CASSVAGNYGYTF	TGTGCCAGCAGCGTAGCAGGGAACTATGGCTACACCTTC	TRBJ1-2	-	TRBV9	-
CASSAGTGNRQTQYF	TGTGCCAGCAGCGCGGGGACAGGGAATAGGCAGACCCAGTACTTC	TRBJ2-5	TRBD1	TRBV7-3	-
CASSRSGAPTDTQYF	TGTGCCAGCAGTAGGAGCGGAGCACCCACAGATACGCAGTATTTT	TRBJ2-3	-	TRBV7-3	-
CSVLPGSEAFF	TGCAGCGTTCTACCCGGGTCTGAAGCTTTCTTT	TRBJ1-1	-	TRBV29-1	-
CASSGASSGNTIYF	TGTGCCAGCAGTGGGGCTTCCTCTGGAAACACCATATATTTT	TRBJ1-3	-	TRBV5-6	few
CASNKFRGTGSSYEQYF	TGTGCCAGCAATAAATTCCGAGGGACAGGGTCCTCCTACGAGCAGTACTTC	TRBJ2-7	TRBD1	TRBV28	once
CAVNPGQGAVEQFF	TGTGCCGTCAATCCGGGACAGGGGGCCGTTGAGCAGTTCTTC	TRBJ2-1	TRBD1	TRBV2	-
CATRGLLNTEAFF	TGCGCCACCCGAGGACTGCTGAACACTGAAGCTTTCTTT	TRBJ1-1	-	TRBV4-1	-
CASRLSGYTEAFF	TGTGCCAGCAGACTCTCGGGGTACACTGAAGCTTTCTTT	TRBJ1-1	-	TRBV28	-
CASSSGDSGNTIYF	TGTGCCAGTAGCTCAGGGGATTCTGGAAACACCATATATTTT	TRBJ1-3	-	TRBV19	-
CASKSREYYEQYF	TGTGCCAGCAAATCACGGGAGTACTACGAGCAGTACTTC	TRBJ2-7	-	TRBV7-9	once
CASVKTGSSEAYEQYF	TGTGCCAGCGTAAAGACAGGGTCTAGCGAAGCCTACGAGCAGTACTTC	TRBJ2-7	-	TRBV5-6	-